One and the same sample provided the 25 T cell receptor beta chains below, sequenced in a study of T cells in Graves' hyperthyroidism and ophthalmopathy. Amplified TCR beta CDR3 regions derived from RNA transcripts. HTBI primers were the set used in a first-round RT-PCR of the TCR CDR3. TCRdb called the multiplex PCR reads again in MiXCR, with one record for every CDR3 protein. Counted here are 80,000 to 100,000 distinct CDR3 sequences, approximately 40% occurring once; the ten biggest clones make up 10%. Sample: peripheral blood or thyroid tissue (not recorded which). These receptors all stem from a woman younger than 45 with Graves' hyperthyroidism.

CDR3 coding DNA: TGTGCCAGCAGCCCACAGGGAAGCGGGAAGGCCGAGCAGTACTTC. Translated: CASSPQGSGKAEQYF. This chain joins TRBV13 and TRBJ2-7, with a tentative D call TRBD2 (7 bases). CDR3 length: 15 residues. CDR1 and CDR2 (germline): PRHDT, FYEKMQ (reference sequence). V gave up 5 bases and J gave up 6 bases, with 20 bases separating them.

This clonotype was seen a few times. This rearrangement joins TRBV6-5 to TRBJ2-2; TRBD1 is a possible D gene (6 bases). CDR3 length equals 18 residues. The V and J ends lost 0 bases and 6 bases respectively, with 20 bases between them. CDR1 MNHEY and CDR2 SVGAGI come from the germline V gene. CDR3 coding DNA: TGTGCCAGCAGTTACTCGATCTTACTACAGGGAAAACCCGGGGAGCTGTTTTTT. The encoded protein is CASSYSILLQGKPGELFF.

This clonotype was detected ten times or more. V is TRBV20-1 and J is TRBJ1-4, with D perhaps TRBD1 (5 bases). CDR1 DFQATT and CDR2 SNEGSKA come from the germline V gene (reference sequence). There are 17 residues in the CDR3. The V gene lost 1 base and the J gene lost 0 bases, with 15 bases spanning the gap. The CDR3 spells CSARAPGGAATNEKLFF. The CDR3, as DNA: TGCAGTGCTAGAGCCCCTGGCGGGGCTGCAACTAATGAAAAACTGTTTTTT.

This clonotype was observed many times. This sequence joins TRBV6-5 and TRBJ2-3; 14 bases are a match to TRBD2. V lost 5 bases to trimming and J lost 0 bases; unmatched junction nucleotides: 4. Germline assignment: CDR1 MNHEY and CDR2 SVGAGI. This CDR3 is built from 17 residues. The CDR3 region is CASSVGLAGGSTDTQYF. The CDR3 bases are TGTGCCAGCAGTGTCGGACTAGCGGGAGGTAGCACAGATACGCAGTATTTT.

The sample holds a few counts of this clonotype. Mismatch with germline at one junction end may stem from a read error. The V and J genes are TRBV7-9 and TRBJ2-1; tentatively, D is TRBD1 or TRBD2 (5 bases each). CDR1 and CDR2 (germline): SEHNR, FQNEAQ (reference sequence). CDR3 length: 14 amino acids. CDR3 bases: TGCGCCAGCAGCTTACAGGAGGCCTACAATGAGCAGTTCTTC. Encoded protein: CASSLQEAYNEQFF.

The gene calls are TRBV7-2 and TRBJ1-2; 10 nucleotides match TRBD1. The V and J ends lost 3 bases and 0 bases, in that order; junction bases with no gene match: 1. In germline, CDR1 is SGHTA, CDR2 FQGNSA. CDR3 length: 15 amino acids. DNA of the CDR3: TGTGCCAGCAGCTTGGGACAGGGGCCTAACTATGGCTACACCTTC. Translated, it gives CASSLGQGPNYGYTF. The complete variable domain, with remaining parts taken from reference TRBV7-2 and TRBJ1-2, reads GAGVSQSPSNKVTEKGKDVELRCDPISGHTALYWYRQSLGQGLEFLIYFQGNSAPDKSGLPSDRFSAERTGGSVSTLTIQRTQQEDSAVYLCASSLGQGPNYGYTFGSGTRLTVV.

This clonotype occurred many times. V usage is TRBV11-2 and J usage is TRBJ2-7; the match to TRBD2 covers 8 bases. The J segment lost 0 bases and the V segment lost 0 bases, leaving 10 bases of the junction unmatched. This CDR3 is built from 18 residues. Germline loops: CDR1 SGHAT, CDR2 FQNNGV. The chain's CDR3 is CASSLDREGLTFSYEQYF. The CDR3 DNA is TGTGCCAGCAGCTTAGATCGGGAGGGCCTTACCTTCTCCTACGAGCAGTACTTC.

The sample holds many counts of this clonotype. The rearrangement uses TRBV7-9 and TRBJ1-5; D perhaps matches TRBD1 (5 bases). The CDR3 covers 15 residues. The germline CDR1 and CDR2 sequences are SEHNR and FQNEAQ (reference sequence). Trimming removed 4 bases from V and 1 base from J, with 11 bases in between. CDR3 DNA: TGTGCCAGCAGCTCCTTCCAGGGCAGCAATCAGCCCCAGCATTTT. It specifies CASSSFQGSNQPQHF.

In its sample, this clonotype was seen many times. The chain carries TRBV9 and TRBJ1-1, with a weak D call TRBD1 (6 bases). Per germline, CDR1 SGDLS and CDR2 YYNGEE. CDR3 size: 15 residues. V lost 1 base and J lost 5, with 15 bases in between. The CDR3 here is CASSVTWGASTEAFF. CDR3 coding DNA: TGTGCCAGCAGCGTAACGTGGGGGGCGTCTACTGAAGCTTTCTTT. Based on the CDR3 plus reference TRBV9 and TRBJ1-1, the full variable domain is DSGVTQTPKHLITATGQRVTLRCSPRSGDLSVYWYQQSLDQGLQFLIQYYNGEERAKGNILERFSAQQFPDLHSELNLSSLELGDSALYFCASSVTWGASTEAFFGQGTRLTVV.

V is TRBV7-6 and J is TRBJ2-7, with D hard to call. This CDR3 has 14 residues. The germline V gene encodes CDR1 SGHVS and CDR2 FNYEAQ. V was cut by 0 bases and J by 2 bases, with 8 bases left in between. The CDR3: CASSLAPPPYEQYF. The CDR3, as DNA: TGTGCCAGCAGCTTAGCGCCCCCTCCCTACGAGCAGTACTTC.

As concerns this clonotype: This may be a read error, as it is one base from a much larger clone. The rearrangement uses TRBV9 and TRBJ1-5; D remains unclear. The J call may be incorrect, as the DNA end agrees better with TRBJ2-3. CDR1 and CDR2 from the germline V gene are SGDLS and YYNGEE. The CDR3 runs 14 residues. CDR3 sequence (DNA): TGTGCCAGCTCACCAGGATTAGGAAATCAGCTCCAGTATTTT. This translates into CASSPGLGNQLQYF.

The genes are TRBV2 and TRBJ2-5; 7 bases are a match to TRBD1. J was trimmed by 3 bases and V by 5 bases; bases with no gene match: 6. CDR3 length: 14 residues. Germline-derived CDR1 and CDR2 are SNHLY and FYNNEI. The CDR3 spells CASSFWGTEETQYF. The CDR3 coding sequence is TGTGCCAGCAGTTTCTGGGGGACAGAAGAGACCCAGTACTTC.

For this clonotype: A junction end diverges from the germline sequence, so it may reflect a read error. This sequence joins TRBV7-8 and TRBJ2-7; the match to TRBD2 covers 11 bases. The CDR3 has 14 residues. Germline V CDR1 and CDR2: SGHVS, FQNEAQ. CDR3 residues: CAWRGLAASYERYF. The CDR3 DNA reads TGTGCCTGGCGGGGACTAGCGGCCTCCTACGAGCGGTACTTC.

Comment on this clonotype: One end of the junction varies from germline; a read error may be responsible. The rearrangement joins TRBV11-2 to TRBJ1-6, with a possible D match to TRBD1 (5 bases). CDR1 and CDR2 from the germline V gene are SGHAT and FQNNGV. The CDR3 covers 20 residues. The CDR3 protein is CASSLTASSYEQYMAESSSF. DNA of the CDR3: TGTGCCAGCAGCCTGACAGCAAGCTCCTACGAGCAGTACATGGCTGAGTCCTCCAGCTTT.

V gene TRBV12-3 or TRBV12-4 combines with J gene TRBJ2-7; no clear D. The CDR3 totals 10 residues. Trimming pared 5 bases from V and 5 bases from J, leaving 4 bases between. The CDR3 sequence is CASSTNEQYF. CDR3 in DNA: TGTGCCAGCAGTACCAACGAGCAGTACTTC.

This clonotype was observed at least ten times. The chain employs TRBV5-8 and TRBJ1-6, with TRBD1 matching 8 bases. The length of the CDR3 is 15 residues. CDR1 and CDR2 from the germline V gene are SGHTS and YDEGEE. J lost 7 bases, V lost 0 bases, and 3 bases had no gene match. The CDR3 coding sequence is TGTGCCAGCAGCTTGGTACAGGGGGGGAATTCACCCCTCCACTTT. As protein: CASSLVQGGNSPLHF.

The CDR3 DNA is TGTGCCAGCAGCTTGGACGCTGGGGAGACCCAGTACTTC. The encoded protein is CASSLDAGETQYF. The chain links TRBV7-6 to TRBJ2-7; D call uncertain. The J call may be incorrect, as the DNA end agrees better with TRBJ2-5. The CDR3 totals 13 residues. In germline, CDR1 is SGHVS, CDR2 FNYEAQ.

This rearrangement joins TRBV20-1 to TRBJ2-2; D remains unclear. This CDR3 has 15 residues. The V end was cut by 2 bases, the J end by 6 bases, with 16 bases between. Germline assignment: CDR1 DFQATT and CDR2 SNEGSKA (reference sequence). CDR3 amino acids: CSARRASARAGELFF. CDR3 DNA sequence: TGCAGTGCTAGACGGGCCAGCGCCCGGGCCGGGGAGCTGTTTTTT.

The chain joins TRBV7-6 to TRBJ2-5; 10 bases fit TRBD1. J was trimmed by 4 bases and V by 5 bases; bases with no gene match: 7. This CDR3 has 15 amino acids. Germline-derived CDR1 and CDR2 are SGHVS and FNYEAQ. The CDR3 region is CASSRVDRGRETQYF. In nucleotides, the CDR3 is TGTGCCAGCAGCAGAGTCGACAGGGGGCGAGAGACCCAGTACTTC. Variable domain in full (rest from reference TRBV7-6 and TRBJ2-5): GAGVSQSPRYKVTKRGQDVALRCDPISGHVSLYWYRQALGQGPEFLTYFNYEAQQDKSGLPNDRFSAERPEGSISTLTIQRTEQRDSAMYRCASSRVDRGRETQYFGPGTRLLVL.

Many counts were recorded for this clonotype. The gene calls are TRBV7-2 and TRBJ2-7; D is unresolved. The CDR3 has 14 amino acids. Germline CDR1 and CDR2: SGHTA and FQGNSA. Between the trimmed V and J ends, which lost 1 base and 3 bases, there was a span of 10 bases. The CDR3 bases are TGTGCCAGCAGCTTAGAATTCCAGAACTACGAGCAGTACTTC. Amino acids: CASSLEFQNYEQYF.

A note on this clonotype: This could be a read error, since a much larger clone is one nucleotide away. The chain couples TRBV9 to TRBJ2-2; 16 positions agree with TRBD2. Germline trimming cut 3 bases from V and 4 bases from J; bases unmatched to any gene: 6. Germline V gene sequence: CDR1 SGDLS, CDR2 YYNGEE. This CDR3 contains 18 residues. The CDR3 nucleotides are TGTGCCAGCAGCGCGGGACTAGCGGGAGGGGCAGGCACCGGGGAGCTGTTTTTT. This gives the protein CASSAGLAGGAGTGELFF. Using reference TRBV9 and TRBJ2-2 for the parts outside the CDR3, the full variable domain is DSGVTQTPKHLITATGQRVTLRCSPRSGDLSVYWYQQSLDQGLQFLIQYYNGEERAKGNILERFSAQQFPDLHSELNLSSLELGDSALYFCASSAGLAGGAGTGELFFGEGSRLTVL.

The chain links TRBV7-9 to TRBJ1-2; 8 bases are shared with TRBD1. The CDR3 is 14 residues long. Germline V gene lookup returns CDR1 SEHNR and CDR2 FQNEAQ (reference sequence). Trimming cost V 2 bases and J 3 bases; bases outside gene matches: 2. Here the CDR3 DNA reads TGTGCCAGCAGCTTACCGACAGGGGACTATGGCTACACCTTC. Translated, it gives CASSLPTGDYGYTF.

On this clonotype itself: One end of the junction varies from germline; a read error may be responsible. The chain is built from TRBV14 and TRBJ2-6; D call uncertain. CDR3 length: 10 residues. Germline-derived CDR1 and CDR2 are SGHDN and FVKESK. CDR3 sequence: CASRANGLTF. The DNA for the CDR3 is TGTGCCAGCAGGGCCAACGGCCTGACTTTC.

This clonotype has at least ten counts. The V gene is TRBV9, the J gene TRBJ1-5, with D maybe TRBD1 (6 bases). Trimming cost V 1 base and J 5 bases, with 13 bases left between them. Germline assignment: CDR1 SGDLS and CDR2 YYNGEE. This CDR3 spans 15 amino acids. The CDR3 reads CASSVTDSLHQPQHF. CDR3 in DNA: TGTGCCAGCAGCGTAACGGACAGCCTACATCAGCCCCAGCATTTT.

J is TRBJ2-5 and V is TRBV13, with D tentatively TRBD2 (5 bases). The V and J ends lost 5 bases and 5 bases respectively, with 18 bases between them. This CDR3 region has 15 residues. CDR1 is PRHDT and CDR2 is FYEKMQ in the germline V gene (reference sequence). CDR3 nucleotide sequence: TGTGCCAGCAGCCCCCACCCACGGCCGGGGGAGACCCAGTACTTC. As protein: CASSPHPRPGETQYF.